This entry lists 10 T cell receptor beta chains sequenced from one sample in a study of control samples from healthy donors and cancer patients. Libraries were prepared by immunoSEQ multiplex PCR; TCRdb keeps only in-frame clonotypes and omits some of them. The table includes about 160,000 clones, over 95% detected once. Sequenced input: blood. The receptor source for this set is a woman under 40 in good health.

V gene TRBV3-1 (or the pseudogene TRBV3-2) combines with J gene TRBJ1-2; no reliable D call. Germline CDR1 and CDR2: LGHDT and YNNKEL (reference sequence). V was cut by 4 bases and J by 0 bases, with 12 bases left in between. This CDR3 contains 15 residues. The CDR3 is CASSPHSSANYGYTF. Here the CDR3 DNA reads TGTGCCAGCAGCCCGCACAGCTCAGCTAACTATGGCTACACCTTC.

The V and J genes are TRBV7-8 and TRBJ1-2; 8 bases are shared with TRBD1. The V segment lost 0 bases and the J segment 4 bases; nucleotides outside the gene matches: 4. This CDR3 spans 15 amino acids. Per the germline V gene, CDR1 is SGHVS and CDR2 is FQNEAQ. DNA for the CDR3: TGTGCCAGCAGCTTAGCGTACGACAGGGGCTATGGCTACACCTTC. It encodes CASSLAYDRGYGYTF.

This chain uses TRBV6-6 with TRBJ2-7, with 8 nucleotides matching TRBD1. CDR3 length: 13 residues. The ends lost 8 bases at V and 4 bases at J; junction bases unmatched: 7. CDR1 is MNHNY and CDR2 is SVGAGI in the germline V gene (reference sequence). Written as DNA, the CDR3 is TGTGCCAGCGGCCGGACAGGGCTTTACGAGCAGTACTTC. This sequence encodes CASGRTGLYEQYF.

The gene calls are TRBV5-4 and TRBJ2-4, with D tentatively TRBD1 (5 bases). The V end was cut by 0 bases, the J end by 7 bases, with 14 bases between. The CDR3 loop spans 15 amino acids. The V gene's germline CDR1 is SGHNT and CDR2 YYREEE (reference sequence). The CDR3, as DNA: TGTGCCAGCAGCTTGGCCGCAGGGCCTAGTAACATTCAGTACTTC. This sequence encodes CASSLAAGPSNIQYF.

The rearrangement joins TRBV27 to TRBJ2-7; 8 nucleotides line up with TRBD2. The CDR3 length is 15 residues. Germline loops: CDR1 MNHEY, CDR2 SMNVEV (reference sequence). Losses at the gene ends were 2 bases for V and 2 bases for J; bases not matched to a gene: 5. CDR3 loop: CASSLGSGATYEQYF. The CDR3 DNA is TGTGCCAGCAGTTTAGGTAGCGGGGCTACCTACGAGCAGTACTTC.

This chain uses TRBV18 with TRBJ2-1; tentative D call: TRBD2 (5 bases). V lost 3 bases, J lost 8 bases, and 8 bases lay in between. The CDR3 length is 12 residues. Per germline, CDR1 KGHSH and CDR2 LQKENI. The CDR3 DNA sequence: TGTGCCAGCTCACCCTTGCGGGATGAGCAGTTCTTC. Translation: CASSPLRDEQFF. The whole variable domain, filled in from reference TRBV18 and TRBJ2-1, reads NAGVMQNPRHLVRRRGQEARLRCSPMKGHSHVYWYRQLPEEGLKFMVYLQKENIIDESGMPKERFSAEFPKEGPSILRIQQVVRGDSAAYFCASSPLRDEQFFGPGTRLTVL.

This chain joins TRBV2 and TRBJ2-5; D call uncertain. Germline CDR1 SNHLY, CDR2 FYNNEI. V was cut by 7 bases and J by 2 bases, with 14 bases left in between. The CDR3 sequence is 14 residues long. CDR3 sequence: CASTPPPGQETQYF. The DNA for the CDR3 is TGTGCCAGCACCCCACCCCCGGGTCAAGAGACCCAGTACTTC.

This chain uses TRBV10-2 with TRBJ1-4, with D possibly matching TRBD1 (5 bases). The CDR3 extends over 13 amino acids. V was trimmed by 5 bases and J by 4 bases, leaving 8 bases between them. Germline CDR1 WSHSY, CDR2 SAAADI. The CDR3: CASSTRVNEKLFF. DNA for the CDR3: TGCGCCAGCAGTACCAGGGTTAATGAAAAACTGTTTTTT.

The chain recombines TRBV5-4 with TRBJ2-1; possibly TRBD1 for D (5 bases). Per germline, CDR1 SGHNT and CDR2 YYREEE (reference sequence). With 3 bases removed from V and 1 base from J, the gap between germline ends came to 8 bases. This CDR3 comprises 14 residues. In nucleotides, the CDR3 is TGTGCCAGCAGCTGGTCAGGGTCCTACAATGAGCAGTTCTTC. Encoded protein: CASSWSGSYNEQFF.

The V call is TRBV25-1, the J call TRBJ2-7; D is undetermined. V was cut by 0 bases and J by 6 bases, with 9 bases left in between. Germline CDR1 and CDR2: MGHDK and SYGVNS. This CDR3 is built from 13 residues. The CDR3 DNA reads as TGTGCCAGCAGTGAATATAACCAGCGCGAGCAGTACTTC. It is translated as CASSEYNQREQYF.